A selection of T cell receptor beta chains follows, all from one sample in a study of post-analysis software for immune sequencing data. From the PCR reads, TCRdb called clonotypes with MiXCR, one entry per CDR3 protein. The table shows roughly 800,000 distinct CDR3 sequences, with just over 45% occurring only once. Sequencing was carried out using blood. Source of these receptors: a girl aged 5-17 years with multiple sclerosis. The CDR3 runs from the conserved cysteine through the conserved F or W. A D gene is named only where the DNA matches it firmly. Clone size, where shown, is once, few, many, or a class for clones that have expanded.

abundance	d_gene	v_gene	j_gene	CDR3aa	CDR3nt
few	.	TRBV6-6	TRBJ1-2	CASSYQETYGYTF	TGTGCCAGCAGTTACCAGGAAACTTATGGCTACACCTTC
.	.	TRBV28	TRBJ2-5	CASSSTIAAQYF	TGTGCCAGCAGTTCGACCATTGCGGCCCAGTACTTC
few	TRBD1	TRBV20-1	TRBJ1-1	CSALRTGEVEAFF	TGCAGTGCCCTTAGGACAGGCGAGGTCGAAGCTTTCTTT
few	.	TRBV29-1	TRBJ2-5	CSVEERMGAGETQYF	TGCAGCGTTGAAGAAAGAATGGGGGCGGGAGAGACCCAGTACTTC
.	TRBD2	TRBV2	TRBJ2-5	CASSEALGLAGPWETQYF	TGTGCCAGCAGTGAAGCGCTTGGACTAGCGGGGCCCTGGGAGACCCAGTACTTC
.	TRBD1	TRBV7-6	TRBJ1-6	CASSLDRLNNSPLHF	TGTGCCAGCAGCCTGGACAGGCTGAATAATTCACCCCTCCACTTT
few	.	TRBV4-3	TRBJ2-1	CASSQDNGEQFF	TGCGCCAGCAGCCAAGATAACGGTGAGCAGTTCTTC
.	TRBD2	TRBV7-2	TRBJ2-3	CASSLDELREVLLDTQYF	TGTGCCAGCAGCTTAGACGAGTTGCGGGAGGTCCTTCTGGATACGCAGTATTTT
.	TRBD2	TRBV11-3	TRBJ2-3	CASSPRRESDTQYF	TGTGCCAGCAGCCCTCGGCGGGAGTCAGATACGCAGTATTTT
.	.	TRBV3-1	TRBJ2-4	CATRDAAKNIQYF	TGTGCCACCAGGGACGCGGCCAAAAACATTCAGTACTTC
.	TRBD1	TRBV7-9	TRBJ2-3	CASRLQGDGLADTQYF	TGTGCCAGCAGGTTACAGGGGGACGGTCTTGCTGATACGCAGTATTTT
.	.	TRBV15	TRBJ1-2	CATSLAGVNYGYTF	TGTGCCACCAGCTTGGCGGGGGTAAACTATGGCTACACCTTC
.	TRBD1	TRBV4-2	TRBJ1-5	CASSQVAGGTVQHF	TGTGCCAGCAGCCAAGTGGCAGGGGGCACCGTCCAGCATTTT
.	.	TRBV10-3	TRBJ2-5	CATLGRGREGETQYF	TGTGCCACCTTGGGTCGAGGACGCGAGGGAGAGACCCAGTACTTC
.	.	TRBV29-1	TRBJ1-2	CSVERRAENGYTF	TGCAGCGTTGAACGGAGGGCGGAGAATGGCTACACCTTC
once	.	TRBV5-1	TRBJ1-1	CASSSDYTEAFF	TGCGCCAGCAGCTCAGACTACACTGAAGCTTTCTTT
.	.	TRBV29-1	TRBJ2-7	CSVGFVPGLALYEQYF	TGCAGCGTTGGCTTCGTACCGGGACTTGCACTCTACGAGCAGTACTTC
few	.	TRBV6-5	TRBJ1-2	CAGSYSVYNLNYGYTF	TGTGCCGGTAGTTACTCCGTTTATAACCTTAACTATGGCTACACCTTC
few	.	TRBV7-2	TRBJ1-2	CASSLGHYERGPGYTF	TGTGCCAGCAGCTTAGGCCACTATGAGAGGGGTCCTGGCTACACCTTC
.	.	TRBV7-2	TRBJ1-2	CASSLGRVRDYGYTF	TGTGCCAGCAGCTTAGGCAGGGTGAGGGACTATGGCTACACCTTC
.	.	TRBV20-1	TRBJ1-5	CSAPDGGSRGNQPQHF	TGCAGTGCCCCGGACGGCGGCAGTCGGGGCAATCAGCCCCAGCATTTT